This T cell receptor beta chain was retrieved from a study of blood T cell repertoires in COVID-19. Study information: Collection of acute and convalescent COVID-19 samples took place in the United States, Italy and Spain. T cells, B-cell-depleted T cells, or PBMCs provided the cDNA or gDNA that served as material.

CDR1 is MDHEN and CDR2 is SYDVKM in the germline V gene. CDR3 length: 15 residues. Trimming cost V 6 bases and J 7 bases, with 19 bases left between them. The protocol was immunoSEQ multiplex PCR, while the TCRdb copy is restricted to in-frame clones and leaves out a portion. The sample has about 260,000 clones, roughly 82% seen once. This clone appeared once. Before being deemed recovered, Cohort 3 donors had two negative PCRs, clearance, or symptom resolution. The sample comprised PBMCs or T cells enriched from blood (not recorded which). This TCR derives from a woman aged 45-65 years who had recovered from COVID-19. V usage is TRBV28 and J usage is TRBJ1-5; TRBD1 might be the D (5 bases). In DNA form, the CDR3 reads TGTGCCAGCAGGGGATGGCAGGGCCAAGGGCAGCCCCAGCATTTT. Translated, it gives CASRGWQGQGQPQHF.